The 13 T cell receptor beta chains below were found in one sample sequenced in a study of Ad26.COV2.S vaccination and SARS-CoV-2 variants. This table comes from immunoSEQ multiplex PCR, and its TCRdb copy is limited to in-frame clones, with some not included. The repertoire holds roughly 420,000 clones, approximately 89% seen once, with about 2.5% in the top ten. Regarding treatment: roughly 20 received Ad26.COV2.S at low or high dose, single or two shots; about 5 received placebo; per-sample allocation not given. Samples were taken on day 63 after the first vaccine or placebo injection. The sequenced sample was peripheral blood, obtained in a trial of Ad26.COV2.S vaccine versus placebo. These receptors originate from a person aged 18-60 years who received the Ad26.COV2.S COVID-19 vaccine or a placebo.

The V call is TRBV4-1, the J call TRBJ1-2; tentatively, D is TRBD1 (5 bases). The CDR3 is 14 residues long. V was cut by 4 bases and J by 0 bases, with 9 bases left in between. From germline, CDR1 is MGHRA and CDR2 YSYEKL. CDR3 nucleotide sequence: TGCGCCAGCAGCCTCCCGGGGCCTAACTATGGCTACACCTTC. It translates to CASSLPGPNYGYTF.

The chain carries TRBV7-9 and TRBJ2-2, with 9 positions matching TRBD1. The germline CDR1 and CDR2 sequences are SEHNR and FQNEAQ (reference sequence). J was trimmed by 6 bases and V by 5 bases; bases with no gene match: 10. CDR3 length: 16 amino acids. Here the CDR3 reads CASSHRGRFESGELFF. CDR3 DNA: TGTGCCAGCAGCCACAGGGGGCGATTTGAGTCCGGGGAGCTGTTTTTT.

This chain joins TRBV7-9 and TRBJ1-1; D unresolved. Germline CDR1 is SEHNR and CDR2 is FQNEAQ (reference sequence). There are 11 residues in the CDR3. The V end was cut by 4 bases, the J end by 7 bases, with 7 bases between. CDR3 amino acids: CASSSMGEAFF. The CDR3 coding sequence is TGTGCCAGCAGCTCAATGGGTGAAGCTTTCTTT.

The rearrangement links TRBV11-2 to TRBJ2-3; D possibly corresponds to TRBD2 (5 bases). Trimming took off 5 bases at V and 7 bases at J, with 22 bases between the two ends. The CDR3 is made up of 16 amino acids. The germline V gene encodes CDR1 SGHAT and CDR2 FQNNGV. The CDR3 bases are TGTGCCAGCAGCGAACGAGGGCTTAATCTTAGGCATACGCAGTATTTT. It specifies CASSERGLNLRHTQYF. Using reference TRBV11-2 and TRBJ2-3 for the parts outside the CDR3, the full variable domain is EAGVAQSPRYKIIEKRQSVAFWCNPISGHATLYWYQQILGQGPKLLIQFQNNGVVDDSQLPKDRFSAERLKGVDSTLKIQPAKLEDSAVYLCASSERGLNLRHTQYFGPGTRLTVL.

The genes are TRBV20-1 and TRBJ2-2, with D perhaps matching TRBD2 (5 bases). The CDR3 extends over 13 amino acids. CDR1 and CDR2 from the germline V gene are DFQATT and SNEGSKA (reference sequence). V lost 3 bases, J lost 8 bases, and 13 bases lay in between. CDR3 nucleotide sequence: TGCAGTGCTAGTCGGACGGGGAGTGGGGAGCTGTTTTTT. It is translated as CSASRTGSGELFF.

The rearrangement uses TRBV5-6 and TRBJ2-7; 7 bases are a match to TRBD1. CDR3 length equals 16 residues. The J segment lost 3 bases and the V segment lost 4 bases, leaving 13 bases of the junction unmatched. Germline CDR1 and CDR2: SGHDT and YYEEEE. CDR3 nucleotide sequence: TGTGCCAGCAGCAGAGGACGGGACAGACCCGTCTACGAGCAGTACGTC. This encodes CASSRGRDRPVYEQYV.

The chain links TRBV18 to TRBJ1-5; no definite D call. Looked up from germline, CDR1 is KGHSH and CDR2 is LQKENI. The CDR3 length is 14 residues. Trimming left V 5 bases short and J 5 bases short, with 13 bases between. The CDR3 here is CASSYDRVHQPQHF. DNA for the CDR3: TGTGCCAGCTCATACGATAGGGTGCATCAGCCCCAGCATTTT.

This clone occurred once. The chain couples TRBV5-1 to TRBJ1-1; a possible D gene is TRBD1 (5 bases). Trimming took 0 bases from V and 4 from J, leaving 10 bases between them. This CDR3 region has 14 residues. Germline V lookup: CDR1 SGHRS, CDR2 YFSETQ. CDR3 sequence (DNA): TGCGCCAGCAGCTTGGATCGGGGGACCACTGAAGCTTTCTTT. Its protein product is CASSLDRGTTEAFF.

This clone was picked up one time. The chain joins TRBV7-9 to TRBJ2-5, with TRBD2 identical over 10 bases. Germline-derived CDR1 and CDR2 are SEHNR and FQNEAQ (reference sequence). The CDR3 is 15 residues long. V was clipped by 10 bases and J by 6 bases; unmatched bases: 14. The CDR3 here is CATTGSGRAGKTQYF. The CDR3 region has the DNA TGTGCCACTACGGGAAGCGGGAGGGCCGGAAAGACCCAGTACTTC.

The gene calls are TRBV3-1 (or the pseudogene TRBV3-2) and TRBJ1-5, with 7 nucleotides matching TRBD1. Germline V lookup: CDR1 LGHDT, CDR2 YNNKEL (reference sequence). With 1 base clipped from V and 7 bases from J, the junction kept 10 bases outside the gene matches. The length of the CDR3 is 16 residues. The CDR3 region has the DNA TGTGCCAGCAGCCAAGGGGTGTGCAGGGGGTGCCAGCCCCAGCATTTT. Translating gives CASSQGVCRGCQPQHF.

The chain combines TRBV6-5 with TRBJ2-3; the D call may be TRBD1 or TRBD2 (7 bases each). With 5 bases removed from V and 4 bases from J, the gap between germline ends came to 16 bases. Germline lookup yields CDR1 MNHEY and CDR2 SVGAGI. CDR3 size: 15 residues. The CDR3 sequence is CASSLRGGRADTQYF. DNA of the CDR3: TGTGCCAGCAGTCTCAGGGGGGGTCGGGCAGATACGCAGTATTTT.

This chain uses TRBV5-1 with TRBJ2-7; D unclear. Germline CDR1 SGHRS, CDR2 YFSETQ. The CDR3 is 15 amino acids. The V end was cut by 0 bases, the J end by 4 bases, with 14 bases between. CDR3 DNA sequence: TGCGCCAGCAGCTTGGTTCGAGGTTTTCAGTACGAGCAGTACTTC. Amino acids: CASSLVRGFQYEQYF.

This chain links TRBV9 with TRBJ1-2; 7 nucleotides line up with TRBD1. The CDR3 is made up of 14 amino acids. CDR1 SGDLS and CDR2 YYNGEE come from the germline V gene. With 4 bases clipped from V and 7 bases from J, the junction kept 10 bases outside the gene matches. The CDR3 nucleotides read TGTGCCAGCAGCCAAGGGGGCAGAATAGGTGGCTACACCTTC. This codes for CASSQGGRIGGYTF.